These 14 T cell receptor beta chains were sequenced from one sample in a study of T cell changes during pregnancy in multiple sclerosis (dated by TCRdb to about 2019). The receptor library was made with the immunoSEQ multiplex PCR assay. TCRdb obtained this table from immuneACCESS and retained in-frame rearrangements with V and J assigned. These tables miss some clones; where compared with another copy, unresolved V genes account for less than half of the shortfall, and the remainder is unexplained. This sample lists over 10,000 clones; roughly 88% were detected once. Approximately 7.7% of the sample lies in the top ten. Sequenced material: CD8+ T cells from peripheral blood mononuclear cells, taken in the second trimester of pregnancy. Source of these receptors: a female donor in good health, enrolled as a control in a pregnancy study.

This chain links TRBV5-1 with TRBJ1-2, with 7 nucleotides matching TRBD1. Germline V gene sequence: CDR1 SGHRS, CDR2 YFSETQ. V gave up 3 bases and J gave up 0 bases; unmatched junction bases: 2. The CDR3 sequence is 14 residues long. CDR3 nucleotides: TGCGCCAGCAGCTGGGGGACAGCTAACTATGGCTACACCTTC. It is translated as CASSWGTANYGYTF.

J is TRBJ2-1 and V is TRBV2; TRBD2 matches at 9 bases. The CDR3 is 16 residues long. V was pared by 4 bases and J by 5 bases, with 9 bases of the junction left unmatched. Per germline, CDR1 SNHLY and CDR2 FYNNEI. The CDR3 DNA reads as TGTGCCAGCAGTGTCGGTGGCGGGGGGGTAAACAATGAGCAGTTCTTC. It translates to CASSVGGGGVNNEQFF. Variable domain in full (rest from reference TRBV2 and TRBJ2-1): EPEVTQTPSHQVTQMGQEVILRCVPISNHLYFYWYRQILGQKVEFLVSFYNNEISEKSEIFDDQFSVERPDGSNFTLKIRSTKLEDSAMYFCASSVGGGGVNNEQFFGPGTRLTVL.

The chain uses TRBV4-3 and TRBJ2-7; no definite D call. This CDR3 spans 14 amino acids. The ends were cut back, 0 bases at V and 2 bases at J, with 8 bases in the middle. Germline loops: CDR1 LGHNA, CDR2 YSLEER. This CDR3 reads CASSQDRVAYEQYF. The CDR3 DNA sequence: TGCGCCAGCAGCCAAGATCGCGTAGCCTACGAGCAGTACTTC.

The rearrangement uses TRBV7-9 and TRBJ2-5, with 12 bases matching TRBD1. Looked up from germline, CDR1 is SEHNR and CDR2 is FQNEAQ (reference sequence). V shed 5 bases, J shed 5 bases, and the junction held 9 bases outside the gene matches. The CDR3 has 16 residues. The CDR3 is CASSLPGQGAGETQYF. The CDR3 nucleotides are TGTGCCAGCAGCCTACCGGGACAGGGGGCGGGTGAGACCCAGTACTTC.

The DNA for the CDR3 is TGTGCCAGCAACCCTACCTTCAGGGGCCAAAGCAATCAGCCCCAGCATTTT. Its protein is CASNPTFRGQSNQPQHF. V is TRBV27 and J is TRBJ1-5, with D possibly being TRBD1 (6 bases). This CDR3 contains 17 residues. V lost 7 bases, J lost 1 base, and 20 bases lay in between. Germline CDR1 MNHEY, CDR2 SMNVEV (reference sequence).

The chain has TRBV6-6 and TRBJ1-4; no clear D. CDR1 and CDR2 from the germline V gene are MNHNY and SVGAGI (reference sequence). V gave up 2 bases and J gave up 11 bases, with 9 bases separating them. There are 12 residues in the CDR3. CDR3 bases: TGTGCCAGCAGTTACGGGCGTCCTAAACTGTTTTTT. Its protein is CASSYGRPKLFF.

This chain uses TRBV28 with TRBJ2-1; possible D gene TRBD1, 5 bases. The ends were cut back, 3 bases at V and 0 bases at J, with 21 bases in the middle. Germline CDR1 MDHEN, CDR2 SYDVKM. This CDR3 contains 19 residues. CDR3 coding DNA: TGTGCCAGCAGTTTGGGGCGGATACTCATCCTTAGCTCCTACAATGAGCAGTTCTTC. Its translation is CASSLGRILILSSYNEQFF.

V gene TRBV5-1 combines with J gene TRBJ2-7, with 10 bases aligning to TRBD1. This CDR3 has 15 residues. Germline CDR1 reads SGHRS; CDR2 reads YFSETQ. Trimming at V came to 4 bases and at J to 7 bases, leaving 11 bases not matched to a gene. The CDR3 reads CASSLGTGVLREQYF. The DNA for the CDR3 is TGCGCCAGCAGCCTGGGGACAGGGGTGCTTAGAGAGCAGTACTTC.

This chain joins TRBV15 and TRBJ1-4; the match to TRBD1 covers 8 bases. CDR1 LNHNV and CDR2 YYDKDF come from the germline V gene (reference sequence). The CDR3 length is 14 residues. V gave up 3 bases and J gave up 8 bases; unmatched junction bases: 5. The CDR3 sequence is CATSRTGDEEKLFF. CDR3 DNA sequence: TGTGCCACCAGCAGGACAGGGGACGAGGAAAAACTGTTTTTT.

The rearrangement links TRBV27 to TRBJ2-7; D is perhaps TRBD1 (5 bases). The ends were cut back, 0 bases at V and 1 base at J, with 13 bases in the middle. Germline V lookup: CDR1 MNHEY, CDR2 SMNVEV (reference sequence). The CDR3 spans 16 residues. The chain's CDR3 is CASSLSQGRYSYEQYF. Written as DNA, the CDR3 is TGTGCCAGCAGTTTATCGCAGGGCAGATATTCCTACGAGCAGTACTTC.

CDR3 residues: CASSQIRGGRYVEQFF. The CDR3 DNA sequence: TGCGCCAGCAGCCAAATCCGGGGGGGCCGTTACGTTGAGCAGTTCTTC. This chain uses TRBV4-1 with TRBJ2-1, with 8 bases identical to TRBD2. The V and J ends lost 2 bases and 9 bases, in that order; junction bases with no gene match: 12. The CDR3 runs to 16 residues. Germline V gene lookup returns CDR1 MGHRA and CDR2 YSYEKL.

The rearrangement joins TRBV18 to TRBJ2-1, with D perhaps TRBD2 (5 bases). The CDR3 is 13 residues long. Trimming shortened V by 5 bases and J by 5 bases, and 10 bases separated the two germline ends. Germline values: CDR1 KGHSH, CDR2 LQKENI. The CDR3 DNA reads as TGTGCCAGCTCAACCACCGGGGACAATGAGCAGTTCTTC. Translated: CASSTTGDNEQFF.

A few counts support this clone. CDR3 amino acids: CATSRDRENSPLHF. The DNA of the CDR3 is TGTGCCACCAGCAGAGACAGGGAAAATTCACCCCTCCACTTT. The chain joins TRBV15 to TRBJ1-6; D may be TRBD1 (5 bases). Germline loops: CDR1 LNHNV, CDR2 YYDKDF (reference sequence). V lost 0 bases, J lost 7 bases, and 7 bases lay in between. This CDR3 is 14 amino acids long. Full variable domain (outside the CDR3, taken from reference TRBV15 and TRBJ1-6): DAMVIQNPRYQVTQFGKPVTLSCSQTLNHNVMYWYQQKSSQAPKLLFHYYDKDFNNEADTPDNFQSRRPNTSFCFLDIRSPGLGDTAMYLCATSRDRENSPLHFGNGTRLTVT.

The chain links TRBV11-2 to TRBJ2-1, with TRBD2 as a possible D gene (6 bases). CDR1 and CDR2 from the germline V gene are SGHAT and FQNNGV. The germline V and J ends were trimmed by 2 bases and 0 bases, with 11 bases remaining between them. The CDR3 covers 16 residues. CDR3 in amino acids: CASSLWIGGSYNEQFF. As DNA, the CDR3 is TGTGCCAGCAGCTTATGGATCGGGGGCTCCTACAATGAGCAGTTCTTC.